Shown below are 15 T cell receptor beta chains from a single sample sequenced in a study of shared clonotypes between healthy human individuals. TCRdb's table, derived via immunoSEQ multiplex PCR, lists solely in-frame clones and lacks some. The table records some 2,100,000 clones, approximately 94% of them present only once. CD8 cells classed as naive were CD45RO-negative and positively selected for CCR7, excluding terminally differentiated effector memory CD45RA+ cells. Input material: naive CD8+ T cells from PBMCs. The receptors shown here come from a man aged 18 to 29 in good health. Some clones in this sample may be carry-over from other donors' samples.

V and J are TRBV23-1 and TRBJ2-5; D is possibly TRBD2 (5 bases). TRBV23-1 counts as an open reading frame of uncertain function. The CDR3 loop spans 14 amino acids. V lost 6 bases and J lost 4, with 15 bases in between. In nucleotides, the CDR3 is TGCGCCAGCAGGACCGAGGGTTCGGGAGAGACCCAGTACTTC. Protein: CASRTEGSGETQYF.

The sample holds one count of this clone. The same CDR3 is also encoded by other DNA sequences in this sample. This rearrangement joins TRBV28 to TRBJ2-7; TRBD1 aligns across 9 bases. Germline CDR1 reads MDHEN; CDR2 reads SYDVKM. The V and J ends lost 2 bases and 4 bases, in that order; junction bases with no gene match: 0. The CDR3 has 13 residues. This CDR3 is CASSLGTGYEQYF. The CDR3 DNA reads TGTGCCAGCAGTTTAGGGACAGGGTACGAGCAGTACTTC.

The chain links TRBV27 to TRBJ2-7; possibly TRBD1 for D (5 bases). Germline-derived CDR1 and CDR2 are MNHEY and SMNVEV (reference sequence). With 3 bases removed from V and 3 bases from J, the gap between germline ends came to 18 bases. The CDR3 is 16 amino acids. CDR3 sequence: CASSFGLGVGLYEQYF. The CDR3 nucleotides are TGTGCCAGCAGTTTTGGGTTAGGGGTAGGTCTCTACGAGCAGTACTTC.

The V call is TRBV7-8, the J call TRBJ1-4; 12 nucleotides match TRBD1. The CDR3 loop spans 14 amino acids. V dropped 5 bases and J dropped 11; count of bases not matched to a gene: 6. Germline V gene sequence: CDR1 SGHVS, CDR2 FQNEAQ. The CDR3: CASSHGTGGDKLFF. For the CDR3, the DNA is TGTGCCAGCAGCCACGGGACAGGGGGCGATAAACTGTTTTTT.

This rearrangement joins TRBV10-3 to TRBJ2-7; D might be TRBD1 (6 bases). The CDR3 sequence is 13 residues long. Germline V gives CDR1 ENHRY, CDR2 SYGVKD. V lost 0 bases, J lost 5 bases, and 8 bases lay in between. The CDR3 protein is CAISESRTDEQYF. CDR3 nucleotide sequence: TGTGCCATCAGTGAGTCCAGGACAGACGAGCAGTACTTC.

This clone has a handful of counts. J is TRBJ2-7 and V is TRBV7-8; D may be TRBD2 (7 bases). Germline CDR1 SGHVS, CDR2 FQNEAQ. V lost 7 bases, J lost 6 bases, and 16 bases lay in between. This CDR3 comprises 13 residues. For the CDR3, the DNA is TGTGCCAGCACGACAGGAAAGCGGGGCGAGCAGTACTTC. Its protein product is CASTTGKRGEQYF.

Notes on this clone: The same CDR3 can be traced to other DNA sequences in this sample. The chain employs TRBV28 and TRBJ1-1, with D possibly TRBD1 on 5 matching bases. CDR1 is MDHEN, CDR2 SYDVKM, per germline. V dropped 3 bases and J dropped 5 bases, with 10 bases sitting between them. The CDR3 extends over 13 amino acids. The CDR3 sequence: CASSLGTRTEAFF. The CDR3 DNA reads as TGTGCCAGCAGTTTGGGGACGAGGACTGAAGCTTTCTTT.

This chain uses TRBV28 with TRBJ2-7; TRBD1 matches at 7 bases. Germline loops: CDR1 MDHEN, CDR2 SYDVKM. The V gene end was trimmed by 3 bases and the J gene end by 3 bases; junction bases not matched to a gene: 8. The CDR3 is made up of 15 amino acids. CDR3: CASSFLSTGIYEQYF. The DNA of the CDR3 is TGTGCCAGCAGTTTCCTATCGACAGGGATCTACGAGCAGTACTTC.

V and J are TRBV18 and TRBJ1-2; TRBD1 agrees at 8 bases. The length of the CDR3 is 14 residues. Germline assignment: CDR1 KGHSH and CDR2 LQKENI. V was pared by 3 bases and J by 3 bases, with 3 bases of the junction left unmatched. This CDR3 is CASSPDRDYYGYTF. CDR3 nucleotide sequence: TGTGCCAGCTCACCGGACAGGGATTACTATGGCTACACCTTC.

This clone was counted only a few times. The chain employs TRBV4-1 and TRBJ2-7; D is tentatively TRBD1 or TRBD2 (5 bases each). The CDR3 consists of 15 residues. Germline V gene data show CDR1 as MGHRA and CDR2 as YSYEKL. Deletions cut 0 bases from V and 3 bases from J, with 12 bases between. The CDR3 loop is CASSQEGTGYYEQYF. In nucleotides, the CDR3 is TGCGCCAGCAGCCAAGAAGGGACGGGATACTACGAGCAGTACTTC.

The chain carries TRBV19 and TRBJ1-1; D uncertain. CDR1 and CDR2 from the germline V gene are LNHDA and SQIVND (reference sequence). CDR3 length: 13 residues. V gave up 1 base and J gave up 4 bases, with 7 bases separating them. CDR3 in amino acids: CASSIGWGTEAFF. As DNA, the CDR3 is TGTGCCAGTAGTATAGGGTGGGGCACTGAAGCTTTCTTT.

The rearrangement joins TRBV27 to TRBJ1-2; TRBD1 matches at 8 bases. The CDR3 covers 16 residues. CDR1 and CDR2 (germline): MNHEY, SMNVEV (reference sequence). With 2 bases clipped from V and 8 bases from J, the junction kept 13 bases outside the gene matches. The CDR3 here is CASSLTWGGTGAGYTF. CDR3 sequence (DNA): TGTGCCAGCAGTTTAACCTGGGGGGGGACAGGCGCCGGCTACACCTTC.

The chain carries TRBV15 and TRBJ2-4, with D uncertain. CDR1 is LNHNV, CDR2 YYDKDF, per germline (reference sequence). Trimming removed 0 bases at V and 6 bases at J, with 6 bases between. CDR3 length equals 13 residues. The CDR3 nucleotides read TGTGCCACCAGCAGAGAAAGATTAAACATTCAGTACTTC. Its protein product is CATSRERLNIQYF.

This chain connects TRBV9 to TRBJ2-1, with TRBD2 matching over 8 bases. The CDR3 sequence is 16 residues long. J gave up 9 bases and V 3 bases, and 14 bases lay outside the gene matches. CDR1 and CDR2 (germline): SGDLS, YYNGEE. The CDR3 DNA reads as TGTGCCAGCAGCGAACGACCAGCGGGAGCCGGGAGTGAGCAGTTCTTC. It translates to CASSERPAGAGSEQFF.

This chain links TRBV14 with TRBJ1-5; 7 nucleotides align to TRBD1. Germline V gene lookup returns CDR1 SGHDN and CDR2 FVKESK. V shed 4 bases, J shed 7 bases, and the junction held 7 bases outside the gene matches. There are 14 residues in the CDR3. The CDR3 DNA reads TGTGCCAGCAGCCGGACAGGTTTTGGACAGCCCCAGCATTTT. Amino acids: CASSRTGFGQPQHF.